This T cell receptor (beta chain) was sequenced in a study of blood T cell repertoires in COVID-19. Across the study: Specimens from acute and convalescent COVID-19 originated in the United States, Italy and Spain. PBMCs, B-cell-depleted T cells, or T cells provided the cDNA or gDNA that made up the material.

The CDR3 sequence is 14 residues long. Germline CDR1 is SGHTS and CDR2 is YDEGEE. V dropped 4 bases and J dropped 4 bases, with 14 bases sitting between them. Study processing details: Quantification of nucleated cells was approximated via reference gene primer amplification. The table came from immunoSEQ multiplex PCR; TCRdb's copy has only in-frame clones and leaves some out. That table supplies the V and J calls and clone size; D and trimming were determined from the DNA. Of some 44,000 clones detected, roughly 86% appear once; the ten largest clones hold 15% to 17%. The rearrangement uses TRBV5-8 and TRBJ1-1; tentatively, D is TRBD1 (6 bases). This sequence originates from a man in his fifties or sixties with active COVID-19. The material sequenced was peripheral blood. The CDR3 DNA reads as TGTGCCAGCAGCCCTCAAGGGGGGGGCACTGAAGCTTTCTTT. This gives the protein CASSPQGGGTEAFF.